The 2 T cell receptor beta chains listed next were all sequenced from one sample in a study of blood T cell repertoires in COVID-19. Measured with immunoSEQ multiplex PCR; TCRdb has only the in-frame clones, and not every one. This sample has hundreds of thousands of clones; approximately 91% occur once, and the top ten carry roughly 8.3%. Sequencing was carried out using peripheral blood. These receptors were collected from a woman aged 45-60 years with COVID-19, enrolled during active disease.

The V gene is TRBV30, the J gene TRBJ1-2; D is unresolved. Germline V gene lookup returns CDR1 GTSNPN and CDR2 SVGIG (reference sequence). V lost 3 bases and J 8 bases, leaving 13 bases between the germline ends. This CDR3 has 12 amino acids. CDR3 nucleotide sequence: TGTGCCTGGAGGTGGGAGTCCGACGGCTACACCTTC. This translates into CAWRWESDGYTF.

The chain joins TRBV18 to TRBJ1-4; D is undetermined. V was shortened by 3 bases and J by 7 bases, with 15 bases between the two germline ends. This CDR3 has 15 amino acids. Germline values: CDR1 KGHSH, CDR2 LQKENI. CDR3 loop: CASSPIRVVFEKLFF. The CDR3 DNA is TGTGCCAGCTCACCTATCCGAGTGGTATTTGAAAAACTGTTTTTT.